Presented here are 13 T cell receptor beta chains from one specimen sequenced in a study of T-cell reconstitution after alpha-beta-depleted transplantation in children (dated by TCRdb to 2016 to 2018). The library was obtained by PCR. This sample was sequenced with an Illumina HiSeq 2500. TCR libraries were prepared with molecular barcoding, using unique molecular identifiers to normalize TCRbeta repertoire quantification. Using fastp at Q25 and MiXCR, TCRdb reprocessed the public reads and kept productive beta chains. Duplicate CDR3 protein sequences are folded into a single record with the most common DNA and genes. Across this sample there are around 450,000 distinct CDR3 sequences, with about 45% seen only once. The ten largest clonotypes hold around a quarter of the sample. The treatment or condition label corresponds to: allogeneic hematopoietic cell transplantation with graft depleted of TCRalphabeta T cells and CD19 B cells.

The specimen comprised PBMCs, sampled before TCRalphabeta/CD19-depleted stem cell transplant. These receptors all come from a girl aged 2-10 years with aplastic anemia, due to receive a stem cell transplant.

The V and J genes are TRBV11-1 and TRBJ1-1; D unclear. V was shortened by 5 bases and J by 4 bases, with 17 bases between the two germline ends. Germline CDR1 reads SGHAT; CDR2 reads FQDESV (reference sequence). This CDR3 contains 15 residues. This chain's CDR3 is CASSPYYLGSTEAFF. The CDR3 DNA is TGTGCCAGCAGCCCTTACTATTTAGGGAGCACTGAAGCTTTCTTT.

This clonotype was detected a few times. The J gene is TRBJ1-1, the V gene TRBV2, with D perhaps matching TRBD1 (6 bases). In germline, CDR1 is SNHLY, CDR2 FYNNEI. V was clipped by 4 bases and J by 0 bases, with 9 bases between them. This CDR3 region has 14 residues. CDR3 DNA sequence: TGTGCCAGCAGTGCCCAGGGGTTGAACACTGAAGCTTTCTTT. It specifies CASSAQGLNTEAFF.

J is TRBJ2-1 and V is TRBV6-1, with TRBD1 matching 9 bases. From germline, CDR1 is MNHNS and CDR2 SASEGT. Unmatched junction bases numbered 13, after V lost 8 bases and J lost 5 bases. The CDR3 length is 16 residues. As DNA, the CDR3 is TGTGCCAGCTCTGGTCCCTTGGGACAGGGAGACAATGAGCAGTTCTTC. This gives the protein CASSGPLGQGDNEQFF.

The rearrangement joins TRBV3-1 to TRBJ2-7; D assignment may be TRBD1 or TRBD2 (6 bases each). V lost 0 bases and J lost 3, with 9 bases in between. This CDR3 has 14 amino acids. Germline-derived CDR1 and CDR2 are LGHDT and YNNKEL (reference sequence). The CDR3 spells CASSQEGGGYEQYF. As DNA, the CDR3 is TGTGCCAGCAGCCAAGAGGGGGGCGGCTACGAGCAGTACTTC.

V is TRBV7-3 and J is TRBJ2-1, with unresolved D. V was pared by 3 bases and J by 5 bases, with 8 bases between. Germline lookup yields CDR1 SGHTA and CDR2 FQGTGA. CDR3 length equals 13 residues. The CDR3 DNA reads as TGTGCCAGCAGCTTGGCGGTAGACAATGAGCAGTTCTTC. It specifies CASSLAVDNEQFF.

Ten or more counts support this clonotype. The chain couples TRBV5-1 to TRBJ2-5; D tentatively reads TRBD1 or TRBD2 (5 bases each). The CDR3 extends over 14 amino acids. Trimming took 3 bases from V and 1 from J, leaving 10 bases between them. Germline CDR1 reads SGHRS; CDR2 reads YFSETQ. CDR3 protein: CASSSGTVQETQYF. The DNA of the CDR3 is TGCGCCAGCAGCTCCGGGACGGTCCAAGAGACCCAGTACTTC.

The chain combines TRBV20-1 with TRBJ2-4; possible D gene TRBD2, 6 bases. CDR1 and CDR2 (germline): DFQATT, SNEGSKA (reference sequence). The V and J ends lost 5 bases and 2 bases respectively, with 19 bases between them. CDR3 length equals 16 residues. The CDR3 nucleotides read TGCAGTGCTGATCAGGTCGGGAGCCGGACCAAAAACATTCAGTACTTC. Its protein product is CSADQVGSRTKNIQYF.

This clonotype was counted at least ten times. The chain is built from TRBV29-1 and TRBJ2-7; TRBD1 agrees at 9 bases. Germline trimming cut 1 base from V and 3 bases from J; bases unmatched to any gene: 1. Germline CDR1 SQVTM, CDR2 ANQGSEA. The CDR3 spans 13 residues. CDR3 amino acids: CSVEAGQGYEQYF. CDR3 bases: TGCAGCGTTGAAGCGGGACAGGGCTACGAGCAGTACTTC.

This clonotype was detected ten times or more. This chain connects TRBV4-3 to TRBJ2-7; 9 positions match TRBD2. V lost 4 bases and J lost 2; bases outside the gene matches: 6. Germline V CDR1 and CDR2: LGHNA, YSLEER. This CDR3 region has 15 residues. CDR3 region: CASSLSGRPPYEQYF. DNA for the CDR3: TGCGCCAGCAGCCTCAGCGGGAGGCCACCCTACGAGCAGTACTTC.

This clonotype was counted a single time. V usage is TRBV11-2 and J usage is TRBJ1-2; a possible D gene is TRBD1 (6 bases). The CDR3 totals 15 residues. CDR1 SGHAT and CDR2 FQNNGV come from the germline V gene. Trimming cost V 0 bases and J 8 bases, with 16 bases left between them. The CDR3 nucleotides read TGTGCCAGCAGCTTAGATTGGGGGGCAGGGGACGGCTACACCTTC. It is translated as CASSLDWGAGDGYTF.

This clonotype was seen a few times. The chain joins TRBV5-1 to TRBJ2-1; tentatively, D is TRBD2 (6 bases). With 0 bases removed from V and 7 bases from J, the gap between germline ends came to 23 bases. Germline V gene data show CDR1 as SGHRS and CDR2 as YFSETQ. This CDR3 spans 18 amino acids. CDR3 protein: CASSLDEGAWRGVNEQFF. In nucleotides, the CDR3 is TGCGCCAGCAGCTTGGACGAGGGTGCTTGGAGGGGTGTGAATGAGCAGTTCTTC.

Concerning this clonotype: Just one base apart from a much larger clone, this may be a read error. The chain recombines TRBV20-1 with TRBJ2-7, with TRBD1 as a possible D gene (6 bases). Germline CDR1 and CDR2: DFQATT and SNEGSKA (reference sequence). This CDR3 comprises 13 residues. V was clipped by 5 bases and J by 4 bases, with 15 bases between them. In DNA, the CDR3 is TGCAGTGCTCGACAGGCAGATCGGTACGAGCAGTACTTC. Protein sequence: CSARQADRYEQYF.

V usage is TRBV27 and J usage is TRBJ2-7; 9 positions match TRBD2. Per germline, CDR1 MNHEY and CDR2 SMNVEV (reference sequence). V gave up 5 bases and J gave up 2 bases; unmatched junction bases: 7. There are 15 residues in the CDR3. This CDR3 is CASSNIAGEPYEQYF. CDR3 nucleotides: TGTGCCAGCAGTAACATAGCGGGAGAACCCTACGAGCAGTACTTC.